One sample yielded the 29 T cell receptor beta chains listed below, sequenced in a study of blood T cell repertoires in COVID-19. Data came from immunoSEQ multiplex PCR; TCRdb stores just in-frame clones and leaves some out. The profile shows 93,000 or so clones, about 90% of them singletons. Input material: peripheral blood. These receptors originate from a human donor in a cohort sampled during active COVID-19.

The CDR3 spells CATSRDSGRDYNEQFF. The CDR3 nucleotides read TGTGCCACCAGCAGAGATTCTGGGCGGGACTACAATGAGCAGTTCTTC. This chain connects TRBV15 to TRBJ2-1, with D maybe TRBD2 (6 bases). Looked up from germline, CDR1 is LNHNV and CDR2 is YYDKDF (reference sequence). Trimming shortened V by 0 bases and J by 3 bases, and 12 bases separated the two germline ends. The CDR3 spans 16 residues.

The chain joins TRBV4-2 to TRBJ1-2; TRBD1 aligns across 7 bases. This CDR3 region has 16 residues. Germline V gives CDR1 LGHNA, CDR2 YNFKEQ. V gave up 5 bases and J gave up 6 bases; unmatched junction bases: 15. CDR3 residues: CASSGGPDRARNGYTF. CDR3 in DNA: TGTGCCAGCAGCGGGGGACCAGACAGGGCACGCAATGGCTACACCTTC.

The rearrangement links TRBV12-3 or TRBV12-4 to TRBJ2-7; D may be TRBD1 (6 bases). The CDR3 runs to 12 residues. V lost 6 bases to trimming and J lost 3 bases, with 9 bases between them. The CDR3 is CASSGQHYEQYF. For the CDR3, the DNA is TGTGCCAGCAGCGGACAGCACTACGAGCAGTACTTC.

The chain couples TRBV5-6 to TRBJ1-1; 8 nucleotides align to TRBD1. The germline CDR1 and CDR2 sequences are SGHDT and YYEEEE. J was trimmed by 1 base and V by 1 base; bases with no gene match: 3. The CDR3 has 15 amino acids. CDR3 DNA: TGTGCCAGCAGCTTGACAGGGGGAGCGAACACTGAAGCTTTCTTT. This gives the protein CASSLTGGANTEAFF.

V usage is TRBV29-1 and J usage is TRBJ2-1, with 10 nucleotides matching TRBD2. Germline-derived CDR1 and CDR2 are SQVTM and ANQGSEA. This CDR3 is 16 amino acids long. The ends lost 4 bases at V and 3 bases at J; junction bases unmatched: 9. CDR3 DNA sequence: TGCAGCGTTGTGTCTGCTAGCGGGAGCGTCTACAATGAGCAGTTCTTC. It yields the protein CSVVSASGSVYNEQFF.

The chain combines TRBV14 with TRBJ1-1; D is perhaps TRBD1 (6 bases). V was pared by 4 bases and J by 6 bases, with 9 bases between. This CDR3 has 12 amino acids. The germline CDR1 and CDR2 sequences are SGHDN and FVKESK. CDR3 region: CASSPGGPEAFF. In nucleotides, the CDR3 is TGTGCCAGCAGCCCCGGGGGGCCTGAAGCTTTCTTT. Filled out from reference TRBV14 and TRBJ1-1, the complete variable domain reads EAGVTQFPSHSVIEKGQTVTLRCDPISGHDNLYWYRRVMGKEIKFLLHFVKESKQDESGMPNNRFLAERTGGTYSTLKVQPAELEDSGVYFCASSPGGPEAFFGQGTRLTVV.

CDR3 coding DNA: TGTGCCAGCAGCCACGGACAGGGGGCTTACGAGCAGTACTTC. Its translation is CASSHGQGAYEQYF. The gene calls are TRBV5-5 and TRBJ2-7, with 11 positions matching TRBD1. Per germline, CDR1 SGHKS and CDR2 YYEKEE (reference sequence). The CDR3 is 14 amino acids. The junction had 4 bases not matched to a gene; V was cut back by 4 bases and J by 4 bases.

The V call is TRBV27, the J call TRBJ1-1; TRBD1 matches 11 bases. Germline CDR1 MNHEY, CDR2 SMNVEV (reference sequence). This CDR3 is 17 amino acids long. V shed 5 bases and J 1 base; nucleotides not matched to a gene: 9. DNA of the CDR3: TGTGCCAGCAGTAAAGTGGGACAGGGGGTCTGGAACACTGAAGCTTTCTTT. It translates to CASSKVGQGVWNTEAFF.

This chain links TRBV7-9 with TRBJ2-7; 9 bases map to TRBD1. The CDR3 is 14 residues long. Germline loops: CDR1 SEHNR, CDR2 FQNEAQ (reference sequence). Trimming cost V 3 bases and J 1 base; bases outside gene matches: 1. As DNA, the CDR3 is TGTGCCAGCAGCTTCGGGACAGGGTCCTACGAGCAGTACTTC. The encoded protein is CASSFGTGSYEQYF. Complete variable domain (other parts from reference TRBV7-9 and TRBJ2-7): DTGVSQNPRHKITKRGQNVTFRCDPISEHNRLYWYRQTLGQGPEFLTYFQNEAQLEKSRLLSDRFSAERPKGSFSTLEIQRTEQGDSAMYLCASSFGTGSYEQYFGPGTRLTVT.

V gene TRBV7-9 combines with J gene TRBJ2-1; 7 nucleotides align to TRBD1. Trimming cost V 1 base and J 7 bases; bases outside gene matches: 13. This CDR3 comprises 17 residues. The germline gives CDR1 SEHNR, CDR2 FQNEAQ (reference sequence). CDR3: CASSLDPSDRSGNEQFF. The CDR3 DNA reads as TGTGCCAGCAGCTTAGACCCGTCGGACAGGTCTGGGAATGAGCAGTTCTTC.

The CDR3 spells CASSLGGKGNQPQHF. CDR3 nucleotides: TGTGCCAGCAGCTTAGGGGGTAAGGGGAATCAGCCCCAGCATTTT. The V gene is TRBV7-2, the J gene TRBJ1-5, with D possibly TRBD1 on 5 matching bases. Trimming removed 1 base at V and 4 bases at J, with 11 bases between. The CDR3 has 15 residues. Per germline, CDR1 SGHTA and CDR2 FQGNSA.

V and J are TRBV3-1 (or the pseudogene TRBV3-2) and TRBJ2-7; a possible D gene is TRBD1 (6 bases). CDR3 length: 13 residues. V lost 3 bases to trimming and J lost 2 bases, with 8 bases between them. Germline CDR1 reads LGHDT; CDR2 reads YNNKEL (reference sequence). This chain's CDR3 is CASSQGATYEQYF. The CDR3 coding sequence is TGTGCCAGCAGCCAGGGGGCCACCTACGAGCAGTACTTC.

CDR3 sequence: CASSRGQYNEQFF. CDR3 DNA: TGTGCCAGCAGTAGAGGACAGTACAATGAGCAGTTCTTC. This chain joins TRBV6-5 and TRBJ2-1, with D possibly matching TRBD1 (6 bases). The ends were cut back, 5 bases at V and 4 bases at J, with 9 bases in the middle. The V gene's germline CDR1 is MNHEY and CDR2 SVGAGI. This CDR3 region has 13 residues.

This clone appeared a few times. The chain couples TRBV15 to TRBJ1-5, with D unresolved. Trimming took 0 bases from V and 4 from J, leaving 16 bases between them. In germline, CDR1 is LNHNV, CDR2 YYDKDF (reference sequence). The CDR3 is made up of 17 amino acids. The CDR3 reads CATSRDQGGLGNQPQHF. As DNA, the CDR3 is TGTGCCACCAGCAGAGATCAAGGAGGGCTAGGGAATCAGCCCCAGCATTTT.

The chain recombines TRBV11-2 with TRBJ2-7, with 10 bases lining up with TRBD1. Germline-derived CDR1 and CDR2 are SGHAT and FQNNGV. With V trimmed by 6 bases and J by 12 bases, 17 bases remained unmatched. The CDR3 has 15 amino acids. CDR3 in amino acids: CASRTIRDRGVVLYF. CDR3 nucleotides: TGTGCCAGCAGAACTATCCGGGACAGGGGAGTGGTTTTGTACTTC.

The chain has TRBV11-2 and TRBJ2-1; the D is unclear. V was trimmed by 2 bases and J by 2 bases, leaving 10 bases between them. Germline V gene lookup returns CDR1 SGHAT and CDR2 FQNNGV. The CDR3 is 15 amino acids. The CDR3 DNA follows: TGTGCCAGCAGCTTAATTACAGTTACCTACAATGAGCAGTTCTTC. Translated: CASSLITVTYNEQFF.

The chain joins TRBV9 to TRBJ1-5; D remains unclear. Germline values: CDR1 SGDLS, CDR2 YYNGEE. Trimming removed 1 base at V and 2 bases at J, with 19 bases between. The CDR3 has 18 residues. The DNA of the CDR3 is TGTGCCAGCAGCGTAAGGACTAACTATTCAAAGGGCAATCAGCCCCAGCATTTT. It yields the protein CASSVRTNYSKGNQPQHF.

This chain joins TRBV3-1 (or the pseudogene TRBV3-2) and TRBJ1-6; maybe TRBD1 (6 bases). V was trimmed by 3 bases and J by 5 bases, leaving 11 bases between them. The CDR3 totals 15 residues. Germline-derived CDR1 and CDR2 are LGHDT and YNNKEL (reference sequence). This chain's CDR3 is CASSHGTRNNSPLHF. In nucleotides, the CDR3 is TGTGCCAGCAGCCACGGGACACGGAATAATTCACCCCTCCACTTT.

Only one count was recorded for this clone. This chain links TRBV5-4 with TRBJ1-1; TRBD1 aligns across 7 bases. Per the germline V gene, CDR1 is SGHNT and CDR2 is YYREEE (reference sequence). V shed 4 bases, J shed 6 bases, and the junction held 9 bases outside the gene matches. The CDR3 is 14 residues long. This chain's CDR3 is CASSLQGQDAEAFF. In DNA, the CDR3 is TGTGCCAGCAGCCTACAAGGACAGGACGCTGAAGCTTTCTTT.

J is TRBJ2-1 and V is TRBV12-3 or TRBV12-4; D is ambiguous. The CDR3 extends over 11 amino acids. V lost 4 bases to trimming and J lost 9 bases, with 7 bases between them. The CDR3 sequence is CASSSESEQFF. The CDR3 DNA sequence: TGTGCCAGCAGTTCAGAATCTGAGCAGTTCTTC.

The chain links TRBV7-3 to TRBJ2-5; D is perhaps TRBD2 (6 bases). In germline, CDR1 is SGHTA, CDR2 FQGTGA. The CDR3 is 15 amino acids. The germline V and J ends were trimmed by 0 bases and 5 bases, with 13 bases remaining between them. Here the CDR3 DNA reads TGTGCCAGCAGCTTAACGAGAACGGGGAGGGAGACCCAGTACTTC. Protein sequence: CASSLTRTGRETQYF.

V and J are TRBV7-6 and TRBJ2-7; no clear D. The CDR3 is 13 residues long. The germline CDR1 and CDR2 sequences are SGHVS and FNYEAQ. Trimming removed 1 base from V and 3 bases from J, with 7 bases in between. CDR3 DNA: TGTGCCAGCAGCTTAGGTTCGGGCTACGAGCAGTACTTC. Amino acid sequence: CASSLGSGYEQYF.

Worth noting for this clone: This sample also contains other DNA sequences that code for the same CDR3. The chain joins TRBV5-1 to TRBJ2-3, with 13 nucleotides matching TRBD2. CDR1 and CDR2 from the germline V gene are SGHRS and YFSETQ. V lost 0 bases and J lost 6; bases outside the gene matches: 1. CDR3 length: 15 residues. The chain's CDR3 is CASSLGLAGGDTQYF. The CDR3 region has the DNA TGCGCCAGCAGCTTGGGACTAGCGGGAGGTGATACGCAGTATTTT.

The chain links TRBV15 to TRBJ2-1; 7 bases fit TRBD1. Germline CDR1 reads LNHNV; CDR2 reads YYDKDF (reference sequence). This CDR3 contains 15 residues. The V and J ends lost 0 bases and 7 bases, in that order; junction bases with no gene match: 6. CDR3 residues: CATSRDKGARNEQFF. Here the CDR3 DNA reads TGTGCCACCAGCAGAGATAAGGGGGCAAGGAATGAGCAGTTCTTC.

The V and J genes are TRBV29-1 and TRBJ2-7; 9 bases are a match to TRBD1. The ends lost 6 bases at V and 1 base at J; junction bases unmatched: 13. The CDR3 spans 16 residues. CDR1 is SQVTM and CDR2 is ANQGSEA in the germline V gene. CDR3 amino acids: CSVLGGQGGFSYEQYF. DNA for the CDR3: TGCAGCGTCCTAGGGGGACAGGGAGGTTTTTCCTACGAGCAGTACTTC.

The gene calls are TRBV4-1 and TRBJ2-3; D possibly corresponds to TRBD1 (6 bases). The CDR3 runs to 16 residues. CDR1 is MGHRA, CDR2 YSYEKL, per germline. The germline V and J ends were trimmed by 0 bases and 4 bases, with 14 bases remaining between them. This CDR3 reads CASSQEGWGRADTQYF. As DNA, the CDR3 is TGCGCCAGCAGCCAAGAAGGGTGGGGGCGGGCAGATACGCAGTATTTT.

Relative to its sample, this clone is medium-sized (0.01 to 0.1%). The chain employs TRBV11-2 and TRBJ2-7, with 7 nucleotides matching TRBD2. The trim removed 5 bases at V and 0 bases at J, leaving 13 bases unmatched. The CDR3 is 17 residues long. Germline CDR1 and CDR2: SGHAT and FQNNGV. CDR3 residues: CASSPGGWRENSYEQYF. In DNA form, the CDR3 reads TGTGCCAGCAGCCCGGGGGGATGGCGGGAGAACTCCTACGAGCAGTACTTC.

This clone was recorded once. The chain recombines TRBV4-1 with TRBJ1-4; a possible D gene is TRBD1 (5 bases). The V end was cut by 0 bases, the J end by 12 bases, with 17 bases between. This CDR3 contains 15 residues. Germline CDR1 and CDR2: MGHRA and YSYEKL. The CDR3 sequence: CASSQDLILGEELFF. CDR3 nucleotides: TGCGCCAGCAGCCAAGATTTGATCTTGGGGGAGGAACTGTTTTTT.

This chain connects TRBV21-1 to TRBJ1-1; TRBD1 reflects the table's D call only, with no check against the DNA. TRBV21-1 is flagged as a pseudogene. The CDR3 is 18 residues long. CDR3 bases: TGTGCCAGCAAACCGACAGGGAGTGAGCGGTCTAAGAACACTGAAGCTTTCTTT. Its protein product is CASKPTGSERSKNTEAFF.